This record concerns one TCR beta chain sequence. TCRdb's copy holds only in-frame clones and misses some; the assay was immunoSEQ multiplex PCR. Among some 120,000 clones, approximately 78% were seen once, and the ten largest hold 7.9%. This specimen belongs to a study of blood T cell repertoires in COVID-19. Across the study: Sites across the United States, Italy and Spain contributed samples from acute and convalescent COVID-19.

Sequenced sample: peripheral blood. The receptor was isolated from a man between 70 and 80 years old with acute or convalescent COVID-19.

The chain's CDR3 is CASSQDRRGADYGYTF. As DNA, the CDR3 is TGTGCCAGCAGCCAAGATAGGAGGGGCGCCGACTATGGCTACACCTTC. This sequence joins TRBV3-1 (or the pseudogene TRBV3-2) and TRBJ1-2; possibly TRBD1 for D (5 bases). This CDR3 has 16 amino acids. The V gene's germline CDR1 is LGHDT and CDR2 YNNKEL (reference sequence). V was trimmed by 0 bases and J by 3 bases, leaving 14 bases between them.